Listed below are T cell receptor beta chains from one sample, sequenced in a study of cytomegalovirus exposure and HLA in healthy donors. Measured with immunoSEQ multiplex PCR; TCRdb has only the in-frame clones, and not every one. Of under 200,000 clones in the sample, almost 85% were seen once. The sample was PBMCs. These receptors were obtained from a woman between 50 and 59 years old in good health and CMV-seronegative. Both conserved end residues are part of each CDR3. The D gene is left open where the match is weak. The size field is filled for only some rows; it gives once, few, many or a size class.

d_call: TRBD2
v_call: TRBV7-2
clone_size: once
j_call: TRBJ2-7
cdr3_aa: CASSSTSGGVYEQYF
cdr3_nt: TGTGCCAGCAGCTCTACTAGCGGGGGAGTGTACGAGCAGTACTTC

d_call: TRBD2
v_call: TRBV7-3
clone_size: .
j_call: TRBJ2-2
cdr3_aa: CASSGGRAPGELFF
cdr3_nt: TGTGCCAGCAGCGGCGGGAGGGCCCCCGGGGAGCTGTTTTTT

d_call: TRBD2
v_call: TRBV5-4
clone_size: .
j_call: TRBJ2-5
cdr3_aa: CASSFGGVGETQYF
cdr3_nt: TGTGCCAGCAGCTTTGGGGGGGTGGGTGAGACCCAGTACTTC

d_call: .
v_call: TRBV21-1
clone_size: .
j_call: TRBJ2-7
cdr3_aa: CASSKALGASPTSYEQYF
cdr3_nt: TGTGCCAGCAGCAAAGCGCTGGGCGCCTCCCCAACATCCTACGAGCAGTACTTC

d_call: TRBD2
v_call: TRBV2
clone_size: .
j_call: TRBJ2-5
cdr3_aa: CASSDTRLIFGRIGTQYF
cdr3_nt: TGTGCCAGCAGTGATACCAGACTGATTTTCGGGAGGATCGGGACCCAGTACTTC

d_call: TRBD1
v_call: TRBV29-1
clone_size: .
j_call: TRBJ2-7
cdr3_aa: CSAGQGAAPQGSYEQYF
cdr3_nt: TGCAGCGCGGGACAGGGGGCGGCCCCTCAGGGTTCCTACGAGCAGTACTTC

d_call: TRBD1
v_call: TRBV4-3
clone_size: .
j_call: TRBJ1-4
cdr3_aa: CASSQPGQDPTNEKLFF
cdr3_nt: TGCGCCAGCAGCCAGCCGGGACAGGATCCAACTAATGAAAAACTGTTTTTT

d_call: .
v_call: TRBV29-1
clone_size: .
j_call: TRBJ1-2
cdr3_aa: CGMEGSNYGYTF
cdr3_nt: TGCGGAATGGAGGGATCTAACTATGGCTACACCTTC

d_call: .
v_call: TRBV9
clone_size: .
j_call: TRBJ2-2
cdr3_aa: CASSLNTGELFF
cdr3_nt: TGTGCCAGCAGCCTAAACACCGGGGAGCTGTTTTTT

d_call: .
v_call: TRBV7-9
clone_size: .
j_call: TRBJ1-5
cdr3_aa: CASSWGDYSNQPQHF
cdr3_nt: TGTGCCAGCAGCTGGGGGGATTATAGCAATCAGCCCCAGCATTTT

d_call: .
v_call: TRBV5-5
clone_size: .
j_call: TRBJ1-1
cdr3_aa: CASSLSHRNTEAFF
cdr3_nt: TGTGCCAGCAGCTTATCGCACAGAAACACTGAAGCTTTCTTT

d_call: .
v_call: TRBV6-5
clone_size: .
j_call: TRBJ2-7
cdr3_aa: CASSYDRLSYEQYF
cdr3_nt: TGTGCCAGCAGTTACGACCGACTCTCCTACGAGCAGTACTTC